This T cell receptor beta chain was retrieved from a study of long-term antiretroviral therapy in people with HIV. As to this clone: The antigen remains undetermined.

Survey-level resolution applied to immunoSEQ assay v3.0. Libraries were prepared by immunoSEQ multiplex PCR; TCRdb keeps only in-frame clonotypes and omits some of them. Among around 40,000 clones listed, 65% to 90% were seen once. Regarding the study as a whole: Therapy changes, viral resistance and ART adherence were not documented in the available data.

All donors provided no fewer than one pre-ART and no fewer than two post-ART PBMC samples. The United States was where all participants with HIV were treated. The samples comprised roughly 1-11 million cryopreserved PBMC ahead of DNA extraction. This sequence originates from a woman aged 18 to 35 with HIV. Sequenced here: unsorted PBMCs, sampled just before starting antiretroviral therapy.

The CDR3 loop is CASSYSGSSYNEQFF. The DNA of the CDR3 is TGTGCCAGCAGCTATAGCGGGAGCTCCTACAATGAGCAGTTCTTC. J is TRBJ2-1 and V is TRBV7-3, with 9 bases that match TRBD2. This CDR3 comprises 15 residues. V lost 4 bases, J lost 0 bases, and 1 base stayed unmatched. The germline V gene encodes CDR1 SGHTA and CDR2 FQGTGA.